Sequencing of this TCR beta chain was carried out in a study of shared clonotypes between healthy human individuals (dated by TCRdb to 2020 to 2021). Regarding the complete study: Three men and a couple of women, aged 18 to 49 years, made up the cohort. For each donor, three plates each were used for CD4 naive and CD4 memory, two plates were used for CD8 naive, and one plate was used for CD8 memory. To estimate repertoire size and how much clonotypes are shared between individuals, the study performed deep sequencing of blood TCR repertoires from 4 to 6 healthy adults. Libraries were prepared and TCR repertoires were sequenced by different laboratories using diverse techniques, in order to increase sequencing depth and limit assay-specific biases. Each donor's leukapheresis produced roughly between about 0.8 and 8.9 billion PBMCs. Overall study outcomes, separate from this receptor: Sampling was restricted to blood, and TCR repertoires in tissues likely differ from the TCR repertoires found in blood. The genetic and exposure-history diversity represented was limited by the small number of donors. Based on pairwise subsampling, the degree of clonotype sharing among donors was expected to be affected by sequencing depth. Approximately 5% of naive CD4, 3% to 4% of naive CD8, 2% to 2.5% of memory CD4, and less than 0.45% of memory CD8 clonotypes were shared across a few donors. Clonotypes shared by all four sorted-subset donors showed higher generation probabilities than non-shared clonotypes. Even with the large sequencing depth, rarefaction of the sorted-subset datasets indicated that sequencing was incomplete. Larger estimated clonotype richness was generally found for naive subsets than for memory subsets.

The donors were healthy, HIV-negative adults with no recently reported acute infections or vaccinations. All donors were Caucasian adults living in Nashville, Tennessee, USA. CD4+ T cells were enriched through magnetic negative selection, after which naive cells were positively selected on CD45RA and the remaining negative fraction served as the memory subset. Blood was collected by leukapheresis, and PBMCs were isolated by Ficoll-Histopaque density gradient centrifugation and then cryopreserved in liquid nitrogen vapor phase. Analytical flow cytometry was used to check the purity and quantity of every magnetically sorted T cell population. Each sorted fraction had its genomic DNA isolated and then quantified by UV absorbance on a Nanodrop 2000c. Reading the germline V gene gives CDR1 SNHLY and CDR2 FYNNEI. The CDR3 runs 15 residues from the cysteine to the phenylalanine. The DNA shown is the 45-base CDR3, in frame from base 1. Trimming removed 6 bases from V and 8 bases from J; the gene matches leave 13 bases unexplained.

TCR CDR3 regions were amplified from genomic DNA by multiplex PCR using the deep immunoSEQ assay. For each cell subset, the extracted genomic DNA was distributed evenly across all wells of several immunoSEQ 96-well plates, and each plate served as one replicate. Each replicate PCR for sorted subsets received about 0.2 ug genomic DNA, equal to tens of thousands of T cell genomes. The purified libraries were quantified using a Qubit 3.0 fluorometer, sized with a Bioanalyzer 2100, and then quantified again using the KAPA Library Quantification kit. Every immunoSEQ 96-well plate was sequenced on a dedicated single-read 150-cycle Illumina NextSeq 550 flow cell. Per the authors' processing: The immunoSEQ output contained only junctional sequences without quality scores, so filtering could not match that applied to full-length reads. To assign V/J genes and CDR3, sequences were annotated against IMGT germline references using PyIR, a Python wrapper for IgBLAST v1.9. Any read was removed if the V/J assignment was weak (E-value above 1e-6), the CDR3 was missing, or the read contained stop codons, out-of-frame junctions, or ambiguous translated residues. A V3J clonotype was defined by an identical inferred V gene, J gene, and CDR3 amino acid sequence. Percentage overlap between repertoires was calculated by dividing the number of shared unique clonotypes by the size of the smaller repertoire. Three approaches were used to assess repertoire richness: RTK rarefaction, the Chao1 estimator, and Recon v2.1 estimates of unobserved clonotypes. Generation probabilities for all TCRbeta clonotypes obtained by the gDNA method from a handful of donors were computed using OLGA. TCRdb obtained this table from immuneACCESS and retained in-frame rearrangements with V and J assigned. These tables miss some clones; where compared with another copy, unresolved V genes account for less than half of the shortfall, and the remainder is unexplained. The V and J calls and clone size were taken over from that table, and D and trimming were inferred from the DNA. The sample records over a million clones, 78% of which are singletons. Of the sample, roughly 0.56% falls within the top ten clones.

A remark on this clone: Its antigen is unknown. No base qualities exist here, and no much larger clone lies one base off it.

This TCR derives from a man aged 18 to 35 in good health. Some clones in this sample may be carry-over from other donors' samples. Sample: memory CD4+ T cells from PBMCs. This specimen's cell subset or site label, interpreted: CD45RA-negative fraction. The rearranged segments are TRBV2 and TRBJ2-7; TRBD2 fits 10 bases in the junction. The sequenced DNA is TGTGCCAGCAGCGGAAGGACTAGCGGAGTCCTCAAGCAGTACTTC. It translates to CASSGRTSGVLKQYF.